The clone carrying this T cell receptor (beta chain) was detected once. A much bigger clone sits one base away, suggesting this may be a read error. The data originate from a study of human T cells and chemical hapten exposure. Study summary: Slight volume differences across pooled libraries mainly accounted for varying per-sample TCR yields.

Each CDR3 protein gets one entry after TCRdb re-called the RACE reads with MiXCR. The sample has roughly 380,000 distinct CDR3 sequences, about 6% seen once; the top ten hold less than 6.5%. As to time point: patch test 2, 6 weeks after DPC sensitization. Treatment given: therapeutic diphenylcyclopropenone sensitization with weekly scalp DPC. The CDR3 contains 14 residues. CDR1 KGHSH and CDR2 LQKENI come from the germline V gene. The TCR comes from a woman between 18 and 29 years old with alopecia areata. Some clones in this sample may be carry-over from other donors' samples. The chain joins TRBV18 to TRBJ1-4, with D hard to call. Sample: whole blood, taken in connection with sensitization to the hapten diphenylcyclopropenone (DPC). As DNA, the CDR3 is TGTGTCAGCTCACCCCTAAAAGGAGATGAAAAACTGTTTTTT. Encoded protein: CVSSPLKGDEKLFF.